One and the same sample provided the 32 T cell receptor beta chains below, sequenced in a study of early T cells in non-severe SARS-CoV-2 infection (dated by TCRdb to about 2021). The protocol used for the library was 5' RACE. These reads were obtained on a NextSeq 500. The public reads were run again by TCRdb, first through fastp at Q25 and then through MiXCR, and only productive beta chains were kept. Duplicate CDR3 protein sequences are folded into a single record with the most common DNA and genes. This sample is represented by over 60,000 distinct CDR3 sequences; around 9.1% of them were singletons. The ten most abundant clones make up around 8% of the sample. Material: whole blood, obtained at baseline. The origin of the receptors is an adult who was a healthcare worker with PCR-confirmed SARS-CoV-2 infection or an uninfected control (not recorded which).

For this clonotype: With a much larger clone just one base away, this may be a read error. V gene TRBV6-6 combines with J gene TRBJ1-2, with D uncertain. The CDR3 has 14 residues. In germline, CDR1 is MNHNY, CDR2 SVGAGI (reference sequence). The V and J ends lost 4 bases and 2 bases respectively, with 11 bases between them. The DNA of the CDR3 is TGTGCCAGCAGTTTACCGTTTAGAAACTATGGCTACACCTTC. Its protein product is CASSLPFRNYGYTF.

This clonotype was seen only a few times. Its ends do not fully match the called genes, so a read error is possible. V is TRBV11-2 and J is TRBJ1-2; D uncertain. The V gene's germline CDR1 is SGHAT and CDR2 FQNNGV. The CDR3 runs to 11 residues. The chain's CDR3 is CASSFGLTSNF. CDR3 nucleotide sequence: TGTGCCAGCAGCTTTGGACTCACGAGCAACTTC. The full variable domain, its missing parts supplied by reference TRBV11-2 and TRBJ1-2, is EAGVAQSPRYKIIEKRQSVAFWCNPISGHATLYWYQQILGQGPKLLIQFQNNGVVDDSQLPKDRFSAERLKGVDSTLKIQPAKLEDSAVYLCASSFGLTSNFGSGTRLTVV.

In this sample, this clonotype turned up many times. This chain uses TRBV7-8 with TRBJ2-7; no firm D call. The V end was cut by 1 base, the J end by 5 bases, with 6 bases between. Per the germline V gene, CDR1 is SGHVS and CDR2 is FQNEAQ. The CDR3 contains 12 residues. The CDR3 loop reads CASSLGANEQYF. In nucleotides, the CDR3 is TGTGCCAGCAGCTTAGGTGCGAACGAGCAGTACTTC.

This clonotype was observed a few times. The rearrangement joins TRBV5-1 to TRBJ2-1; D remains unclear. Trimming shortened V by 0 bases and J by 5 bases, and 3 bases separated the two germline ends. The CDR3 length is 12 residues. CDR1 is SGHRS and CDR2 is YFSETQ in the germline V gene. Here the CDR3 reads CASSLEHNEQFF. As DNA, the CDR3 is TGCGCCAGCAGCTTGGAACACAATGAGCAGTTCTTC.

This chain's CDR3 is CASSVGGRSYEQYF. CDR3 in DNA: TGTGCCAGCAGCGTAGGAGGCAGATCCTACGAGCAGTACTTC. The rearrangement joins TRBV9 to TRBJ2-7; no reliable D call. The CDR3 covers 14 residues. Germline V lookup: CDR1 SGDLS, CDR2 YYNGEE. V was pared by 0 bases and J by 1 base, with 8 bases between.

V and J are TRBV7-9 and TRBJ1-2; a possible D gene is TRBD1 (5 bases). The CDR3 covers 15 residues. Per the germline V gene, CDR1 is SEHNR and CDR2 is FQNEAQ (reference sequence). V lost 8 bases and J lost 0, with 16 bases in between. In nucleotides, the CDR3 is TGTGCCAGCGGGGAGGGGCTTCTCCCTAACTATGGCTACACCTTC. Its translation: CASGEGLLPNYGYTF.

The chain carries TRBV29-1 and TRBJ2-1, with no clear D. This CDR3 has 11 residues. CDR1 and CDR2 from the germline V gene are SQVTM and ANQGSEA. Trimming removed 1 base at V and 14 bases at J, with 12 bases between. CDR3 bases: TGCAGCGTTGAAGTAAGGAAAGTGGAGTTCTTC. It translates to CSVEVRKVEFF.

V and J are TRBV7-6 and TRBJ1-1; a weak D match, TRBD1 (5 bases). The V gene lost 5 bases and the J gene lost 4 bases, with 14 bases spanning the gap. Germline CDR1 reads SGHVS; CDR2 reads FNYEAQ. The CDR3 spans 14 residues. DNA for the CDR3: TGTGCCAGCAGCCAAATACGGGGGTCCACTGAAGCTTTCTTT. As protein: CASSQIRGSTEAFF. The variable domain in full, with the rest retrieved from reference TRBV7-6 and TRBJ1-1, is GAGVSQSPRYKVTKRGQDVALRCDPISGHVSLYWYRQALGQGPEFLTYFNYEAQQDKSGLPNDRFSAERPEGSISTLTIQRTEQRDSAMYRCASSQIRGSTEAFFGQGTRLTVV.

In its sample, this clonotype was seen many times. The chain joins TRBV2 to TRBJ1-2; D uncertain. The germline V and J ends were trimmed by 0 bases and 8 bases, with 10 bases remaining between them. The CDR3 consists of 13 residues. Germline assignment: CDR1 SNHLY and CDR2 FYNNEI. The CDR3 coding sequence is TGTGCCAGCAGTGAAGCGCAAGGGAACGGCTACACCTTC. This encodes CASSEAQGNGYTF.

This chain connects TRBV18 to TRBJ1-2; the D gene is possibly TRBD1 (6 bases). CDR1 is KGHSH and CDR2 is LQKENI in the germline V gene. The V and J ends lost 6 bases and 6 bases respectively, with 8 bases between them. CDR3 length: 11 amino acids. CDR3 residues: CASSDRDGYTF. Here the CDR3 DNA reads TGTGCCAGCTCGGACAGAGATGGCTACACCTTC.

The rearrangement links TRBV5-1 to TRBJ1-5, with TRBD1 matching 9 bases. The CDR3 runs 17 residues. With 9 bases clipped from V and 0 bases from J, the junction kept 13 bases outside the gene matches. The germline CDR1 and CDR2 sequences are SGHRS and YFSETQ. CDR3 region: CANGPGQGTYSNQPQHF. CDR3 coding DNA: TGCGCCAACGGCCCGGGACAGGGTACCTATAGCAATCAGCCCCAGCATTTT.

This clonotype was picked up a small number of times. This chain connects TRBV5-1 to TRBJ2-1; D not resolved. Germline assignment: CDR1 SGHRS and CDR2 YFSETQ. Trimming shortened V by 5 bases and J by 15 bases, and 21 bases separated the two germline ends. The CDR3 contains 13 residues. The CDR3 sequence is CASRRDSIAFPFF. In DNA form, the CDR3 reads TGCGCCAGCAGAAGAGACTCTATCGCCTTTCCGTTCTTC.

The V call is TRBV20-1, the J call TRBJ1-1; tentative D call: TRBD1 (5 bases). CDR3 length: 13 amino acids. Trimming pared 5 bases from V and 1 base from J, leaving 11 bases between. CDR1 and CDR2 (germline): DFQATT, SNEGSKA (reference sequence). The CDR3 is CSASGTANTEAFF. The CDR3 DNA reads TGCAGTGCTTCCGGGACGGCGAACACTGAAGCTTTCTTT.

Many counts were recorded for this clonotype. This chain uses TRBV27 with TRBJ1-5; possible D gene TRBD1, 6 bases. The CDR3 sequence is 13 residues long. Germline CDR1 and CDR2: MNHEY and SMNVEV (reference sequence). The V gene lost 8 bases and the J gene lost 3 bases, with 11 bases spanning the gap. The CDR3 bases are TGTGCCAGCCAACAGGGAATCAATCAGCCCCAGCATTTT. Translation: CASQQGINQPQHF.

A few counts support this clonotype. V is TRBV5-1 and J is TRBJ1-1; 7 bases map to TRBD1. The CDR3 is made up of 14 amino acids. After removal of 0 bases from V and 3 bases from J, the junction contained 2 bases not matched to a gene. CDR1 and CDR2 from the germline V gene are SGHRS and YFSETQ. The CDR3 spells CASSLAGGYTEAFF. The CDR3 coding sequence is TGCGCCAGCAGCTTGGCAGGGGGGTACACTGAAGCTTTCTTT.

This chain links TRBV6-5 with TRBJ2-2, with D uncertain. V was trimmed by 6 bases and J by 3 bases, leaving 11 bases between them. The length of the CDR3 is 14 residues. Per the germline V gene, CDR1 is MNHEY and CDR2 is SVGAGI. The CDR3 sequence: CASSPRAYTGELFF. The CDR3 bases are TGTGCCAGCAGCCCCAGAGCGTACACCGGGGAGCTGTTTTTT.

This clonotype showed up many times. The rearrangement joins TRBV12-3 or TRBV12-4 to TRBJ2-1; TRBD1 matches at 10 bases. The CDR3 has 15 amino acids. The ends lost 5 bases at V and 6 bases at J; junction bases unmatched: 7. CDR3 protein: CASSGLGQGFNEQFF. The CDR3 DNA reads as TGTGCCAGCAGTGGACTGGGACAGGGGTTCAATGAGCAGTTCTTC.

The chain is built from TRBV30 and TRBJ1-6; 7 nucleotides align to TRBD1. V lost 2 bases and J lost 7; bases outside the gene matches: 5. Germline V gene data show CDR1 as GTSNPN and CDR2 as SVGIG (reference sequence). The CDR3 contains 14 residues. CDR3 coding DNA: TGTGCCTGGAGTAAGGGGACAGCGAATTCACCCCTCCACTTT. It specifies CAWSKGTANSPLHF.

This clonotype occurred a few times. In DNA form, the CDR3 reads TGTGCCAGCAGCTTGGGACTAGCGGGGCCGGAAGGCAAAAACATTCAGTACTTC. Its protein is CASSLGLAGPEGKNIQYF. The rearrangement links TRBV5-4 to TRBJ2-4; 11 bases align to TRBD2. The CDR3 is 18 residues long. With V trimmed by 0 bases and J by 3 bases, 8 bases remained unmatched. CDR1 is SGHNT and CDR2 is YYREEE in the germline V gene (reference sequence).

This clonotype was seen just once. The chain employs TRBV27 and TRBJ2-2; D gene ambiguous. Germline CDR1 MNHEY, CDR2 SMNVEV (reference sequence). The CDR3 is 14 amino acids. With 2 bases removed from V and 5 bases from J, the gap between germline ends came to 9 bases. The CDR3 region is CASSLRQATGELFF. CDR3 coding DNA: TGTGCCAGCAGTTTAAGGCAGGCTACCGGGGAGCTGTTTTTT.

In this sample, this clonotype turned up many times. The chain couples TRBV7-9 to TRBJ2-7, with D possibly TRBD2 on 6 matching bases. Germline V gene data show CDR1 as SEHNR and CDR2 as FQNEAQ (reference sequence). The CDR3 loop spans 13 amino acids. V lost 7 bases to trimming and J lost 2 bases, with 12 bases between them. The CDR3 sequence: CASNASVAYEQYF. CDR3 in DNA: TGTGCCAGCAACGCTAGCGTAGCCTACGAGCAGTACTTC.

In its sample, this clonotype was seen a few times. CDR3 loop: CASSQQGETQYF. CDR3 nucleotide sequence: TGCGCCAGCAGCCAACAGGGAGAGACCCAGTACTTC. The V and J genes are TRBV4-1 and TRBJ2-5, with TRBD1 as a possible D gene (5 bases). This CDR3 is built from 12 residues. Germline V gene lookup returns CDR1 MGHRA and CDR2 YSYEKL. Between the trimmed V and J ends, which lost 2 bases and 4 bases, there was a span of 5 bases.

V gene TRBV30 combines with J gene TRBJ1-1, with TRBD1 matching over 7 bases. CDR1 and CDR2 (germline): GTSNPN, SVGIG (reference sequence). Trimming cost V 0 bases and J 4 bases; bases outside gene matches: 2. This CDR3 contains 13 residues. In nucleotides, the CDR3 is TGTGCCTGGAGTGTGACAGGGACCACTGAAGCTTTCTTT. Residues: CAWSVTGTTEAFF.

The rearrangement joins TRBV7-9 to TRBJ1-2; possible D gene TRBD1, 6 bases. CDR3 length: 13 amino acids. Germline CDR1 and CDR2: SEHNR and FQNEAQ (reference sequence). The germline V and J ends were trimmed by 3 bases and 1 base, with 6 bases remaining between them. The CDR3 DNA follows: TGTGCCAGCAGCTTGGACAGTAACTATGGCTACACCTTC. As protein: CASSLDSNYGYTF.

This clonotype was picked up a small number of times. The CDR3 region has the DNA TGTGCCGGTGGGGACTCCGCCTACGAGCAGTACTTC. Protein sequence: CAGGDSAYEQYF. The chain combines TRBV7-2 with TRBJ2-7, with D maybe TRBD2 (6 bases). This CDR3 is 12 amino acids long. V was trimmed by 11 bases and J by 2 bases, leaving 13 bases between them. CDR1 SGHTA and CDR2 FQGNSA come from the germline V gene.

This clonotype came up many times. The CDR3: CASSLTRDRGDEKLFF. In DNA form, the CDR3 reads TGTGCCAGCAGCTTAACCCGGGACAGGGGGGATGAAAAACTGTTTTTT. The rearrangement links TRBV7-8 to TRBJ1-4; 11 nucleotides match TRBD1. Germline V gene data show CDR1 as SGHVS and CDR2 as FQNEAQ. This CDR3 is built from 16 residues. V gave up 2 bases and J gave up 6 bases; unmatched junction bases: 5. The full variable domain, its missing parts supplied by reference TRBV7-8 and TRBJ1-4, is GAGVSQSPRYKVAKRGQDVALRCDPISGHVSLFWYQQALGQGPEFLTYFQNEAQLDKSGLPSDRFFAERPEGSVSTLKIQRTQQEDSAVYLCASSLTRDRGDEKLFFGSGTQLSVL.

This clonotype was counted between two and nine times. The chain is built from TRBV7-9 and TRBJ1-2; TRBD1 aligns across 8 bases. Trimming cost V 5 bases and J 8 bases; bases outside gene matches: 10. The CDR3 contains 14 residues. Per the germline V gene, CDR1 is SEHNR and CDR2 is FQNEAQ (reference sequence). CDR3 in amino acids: CASSADRDRIGYTF. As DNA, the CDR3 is TGTGCCAGCAGCGCTGACAGGGACAGGATCGGCTACACCTTC.

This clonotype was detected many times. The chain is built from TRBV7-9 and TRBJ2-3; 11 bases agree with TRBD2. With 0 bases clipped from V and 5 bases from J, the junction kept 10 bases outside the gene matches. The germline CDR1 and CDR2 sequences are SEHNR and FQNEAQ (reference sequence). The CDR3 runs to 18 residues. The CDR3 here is CASSLARLAGLGEDTQYF. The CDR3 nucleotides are TGTGCCAGCAGCTTAGCGCGACTAGCGGGGCTGGGGGAAGATACGCAGTATTTT.

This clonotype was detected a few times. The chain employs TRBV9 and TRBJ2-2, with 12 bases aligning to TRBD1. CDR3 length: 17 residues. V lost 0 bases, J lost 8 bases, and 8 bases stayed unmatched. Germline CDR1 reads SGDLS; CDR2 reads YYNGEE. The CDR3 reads CASSVGRDRGPQGELFF. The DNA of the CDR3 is TGTGCCAGCAGCGTAGGGCGGGACAGGGGGCCCCAAGGGGAGCTGTTTTTT.

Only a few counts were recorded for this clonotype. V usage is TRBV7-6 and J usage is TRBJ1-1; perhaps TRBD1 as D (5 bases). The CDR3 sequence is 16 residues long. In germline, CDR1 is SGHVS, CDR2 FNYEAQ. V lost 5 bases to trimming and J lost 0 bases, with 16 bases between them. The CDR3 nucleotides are TGTGCCAGCAGCCCAAATGGGGGGGAAATGAACACTGAAGCTTTCTTT. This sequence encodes CASSPNGGEMNTEAFF.

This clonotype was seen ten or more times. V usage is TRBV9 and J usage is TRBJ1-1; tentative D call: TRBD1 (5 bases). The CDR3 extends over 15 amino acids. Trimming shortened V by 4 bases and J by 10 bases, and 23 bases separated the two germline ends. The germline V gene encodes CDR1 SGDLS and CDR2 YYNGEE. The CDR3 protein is CASSQIEQEGGRAFF. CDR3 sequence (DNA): TGTGCCAGCAGCCAAATTGAACAGGAAGGAGGACGAGCTTTCTTT.

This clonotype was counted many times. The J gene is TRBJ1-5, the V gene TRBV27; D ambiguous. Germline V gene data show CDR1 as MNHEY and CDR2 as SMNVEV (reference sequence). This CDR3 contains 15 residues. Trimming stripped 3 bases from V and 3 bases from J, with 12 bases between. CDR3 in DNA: TGTGCCAGCAGTTTGGGTCGGCACCCCAATCAGCCCCAGCATTTT. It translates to CASSLGRHPNQPQHF.